Sequencing of this TCR beta chain was carried out in a study of breast tumors, draining lymph nodes, adjacent tissues. Worth noting for this clonotype: Its specificity is unknown.

Via MiXCR, TCRdb re-called the multiplex PCR reads, giving one row per CDR3 protein. The data show about 230,000 distinct CDR3 sequences, approximately 30% seen once. Study-wide points: Findings are consistent with lymph node origin and intratumoral expansion of most tumor T cells. Tumors had less TCR diversity than lymph nodes, more than nontumor tissue.

This CDR3 is 15 amino acids long. Germline V lookup: CDR1 MGHDK, CDR2 SYGVNS. The germline V and J ends were trimmed by 8 bases and 0 bases, with 15 bases remaining between them. Breast cancer patients provided tissue from their axillary draining lymph nodes. The chain couples TRBV25-1 to TRBJ2-3; maybe TRBD2 (5 bases). The TCR sequence derives from a female donor with breast cancer. Some clones in this sample may be carry-over from other donors' samples. Sequencing was performed on axillary lymph node tissue. CDR3: CASVRAGTSTDTQYF. The CDR3 DNA is TGTGCCAGCGTGCGGGCCGGTACTAGCACAGATACGCAGTATTTT.